This T cell receptor beta chain was captured in a study of PD-1 blockade in classical Hodgkin lymphoma. Study-wide background: Intravenous infusions of nivolumab 3 mg/kg reached patients every 2 weeks.

The junction had 7 bases not matched to a gene; V was cut back by 2 bases and J by 5 bases. CDR3 length: 16 residues. Germline V CDR1 and CDR2: SGDLS, YYNGEE. Following autologous stem cell transplantation, relapse occurred in every patient, and exposure to brentuximab vedotin varied. When best responses were assessed, they were complete response, partial response or progressive disease. Measured with immunoSEQ multiplex PCR; TCRdb has only the in-frame clones, and not every one. The data show fewer than 30,000 clones, with approximately 78% seen just once and roughly 10% held by the top ten. Findings of the study overall: TCR diversity at baseline was reported to be reduced in newly diagnosed patients relative to healthy donors. The drivers behind the repertoire differences, possibly disease activity or prior therapy, remain undefined.

A remark on this clone: The antigen is not known. The identical CDR3 is also encoded by other nucleotide sequences in the sample.

The source material was peripheral blood mononuclear cells (PBMCs), sampled before the second cycle of nivolumab. The clonotype originates from a human donor with classical Hodgkin lymphoma. The chain uses TRBV9 and TRBJ2-5, with 12 nucleotides matching TRBD1. Here the CDR3 DNA reads TGTGCCAGCAGCGTCGAGGGACAGGGGGCCGGGGAGACCCAGTACTTC. The encoded protein is CASSVEGQGAGETQYF.